These 24 T cell receptor beta chains were sequenced from one sample in a study of neurological immune-mediated disorders. MiXCR was run by TCRdb on the 5' RACE reads, yielding one entry per CDR3 protein. This sample has approximately 21,000 distinct CDR3 sequences; about 6% occur once, and the top ten carry more than 40%. What was sequenced was CD8+ T cells from blood. These receptors all come from a young man in good health.

This clonotype came up many times. V and J are TRBV5-4 and TRBJ2-7; a weak D match, TRBD1 (5 bases). CDR1 and CDR2 from the germline V gene are SGHNT and YYREEE (reference sequence). The CDR3 consists of 14 residues. V dropped 3 bases and J dropped 0 bases, with 10 bases sitting between them. Here the CDR3 reads CASSYSRGSYEQYF. DNA for the CDR3: TGTGCCAGCAGCTATTCTAGGGGCTCCTACGAGCAGTACTTC.

There are many counts of this clonotype. This rearrangement joins TRBV7-3 to TRBJ2-7, with 9 bases lining up with TRBD2. The length of the CDR3 is 15 residues. In germline, CDR1 is SGHTA, CDR2 FQGTGA. The trim removed 5 bases at V and 4 bases at J, leaving 9 bases unmatched. As DNA, the CDR3 is TGTGCCAGCAGCCACGGTAGCGGGGGACCGTACGAGCAGTACTTC. Protein sequence: CASSHGSGGPYEQYF.

This clonotype was counted at least ten times. This chain joins TRBV7-9 and TRBJ2-2, with D possibly matching TRBD1 (6 bases). The CDR3 length is 16 residues. Trimming left V 3 bases short and J 3 bases short, with 14 bases between. In germline, CDR1 is SEHNR, CDR2 FQNEAQ (reference sequence). CDR3 DNA: TGTGCCAGCAGCTTCGGGCAGGGGCAGGACACCGGGGAGCTGTTTTTT. Protein: CASSFGQGQDTGELFF.

This clonotype was counted many times. The chain joins TRBV6-4 to TRBJ2-3, with 9 bases lining up with TRBD2. Trimming removed 4 bases from V and 1 base from J; junction bases left unmatched: 0. This CDR3 is built from 14 residues. Per the germline V gene, CDR1 is MRHNA and CDR2 is SNTAGT. The CDR3 loop reads CASSASGGTDTQYF. CDR3 sequence (DNA): TGTGCCAGCAGTGCTAGCGGGGGCACAGATACGCAGTATTTT.

This clonotype was found many times. The chain joins TRBV11-2 to TRBJ2-5, with TRBD1 identical over 11 bases. V was pared by 4 bases and J by 3 bases, with 4 bases of the junction left unmatched. The germline V gene encodes CDR1 SGHAT and CDR2 FQNNGV. This CDR3 has 15 amino acids. The DNA of the CDR3 is TGTGCCAGCAGCTCCTCGGGACAGGGGGAAGAGACCCAGTACTTC. Its protein product is CASSSSGQGEETQYF.

In this sample, this clonotype turned up many times. CDR3: CASSMDRGLNNEQFF. CDR3 bases: TGTGCCAGTAGTATGGACAGGGGGCTAAACAATGAGCAGTTCTTC. The V and J genes are TRBV19 and TRBJ2-1; 11 bases are a match to TRBD1. The CDR3 runs 15 residues. Germline CDR1 is LNHDA and CDR2 is SQIVND (reference sequence). The V gene end was trimmed by 3 bases and the J gene end by 5 bases; junction bases not matched to a gene: 3. Combining the CDR3 with reference TRBV19 and TRBJ2-1 gives the whole variable domain DGGITQSPKYLFRKEGQNVTLSCEQNLNHDAMYWYRQDPGQGLRLIYYSQIVNDFQKGDIAEGYSVSREKKESFPLTVTSAQKNPTAFYLCASSMDRGLNNEQFFGPGTRLTVL.

In this sample, this clonotype turned up many times. The genes are TRBV7-9 and TRBJ2-7; D not resolved. The V end was cut by 5 bases, the J end by 3 bases, with 11 bases between. This CDR3 comprises 13 residues. CDR1 is SEHNR and CDR2 is FQNEAQ in the germline V gene (reference sequence). As DNA, the CDR3 is TGTGCCAGCAGCCCCACTGCACACTACGAGCAGTACTTC. This encodes CASSPTAHYEQYF.

This clonotype appeared many times. V usage is TRBV12-3 or TRBV12-4 and J usage is TRBJ1-5; D gene unclear. This CDR3 comprises 13 residues. Trimming left V 8 bases short and J 4 bases short, with 12 bases between. The CDR3 nucleotides read TGTGCCAGCGGCGTGAGTGTAAATCAGCCCCAGCATTTT. Translating gives CASGVSVNQPQHF.

This clonotype occurred many times. This rearrangement joins TRBV6-5 to TRBJ1-5, with D hard to call. The V end lost 5 bases, the J end lost 0 bases, and 8 bases lay between the germline ends. CDR1 and CDR2 from the germline V gene are MNHEY and SVGAGI. This CDR3 contains 14 residues. CDR3 sequence reads: CASSPFRSNQPQHF. The CDR3 DNA follows: TGTGCCAGCAGTCCCTTTCGTAGCAATCAGCCCCAGCATTTT.

Relative to its sample, this clonotype is medium-sized. The V gene is TRBV12-3 or TRBV12-4, the J gene TRBJ2-1; TRBD2 aligns across 10 bases. The V and J ends lost 5 bases and 2 bases, in that order; junction bases with no gene match: 9. This CDR3 is 17 amino acids long. DNA for the CDR3: TGTGCCAGCAGTCCTTATAGCGGGGGGTCCGCCTACAATGAGCAGTTCTTC. Encoded protein: CASSPYSGGSAYNEQFF.

This clonotype was seen at least ten times. This rearrangement joins TRBV16 to TRBJ2-5; D may be TRBD2 (6 bases). V was shortened by 4 bases and J by 5 bases, with 23 bases between the two germline ends. CDR1 and CDR2 from the germline V gene are KGHSY and FQNENV. The CDR3 totals 17 residues. For the CDR3, the DNA is TGTGCCAGCAGCCCCACCATCGGAGGGCCCGGTACGGAGACCCAGTACTTC. This codes for CASSPTIGGPGTETQYF. Full variable domain (remainder filled in from reference TRBV16 and TRBJ2-5): GEEVAQTPKHLVRGEGQKAKLYCAPIKGHSYVFWYQQVLKNEFKFLISFQNENVFDETGMPKERFSAKCLPNSPCSLEIQATKLEDSAVYFCASSPTIGGPGTETQYFGPGTRLLVL.

Many counts were recorded for this clonotype. V and J are TRBV13 and TRBJ1-6, with D unclear. The germline CDR1 and CDR2 sequences are PRHDT and FYEKMQ (reference sequence). The CDR3 runs to 13 residues. Trimming took 9 bases from V and 5 from J, leaving 11 bases between them. CDR3 residues: CASREENNSPLHF. The DNA for the CDR3 is TGTGCCAGTAGAGAGGAAAATAATTCACCCCTCCACTTT.

This clonotype was picked up many times. The V gene is TRBV7-2, the J gene TRBJ1-5; 7 bases align to TRBD1. The germline CDR1 and CDR2 sequences are SGHTA and FQGNSA. CDR3 size: 15 residues. V was clipped by 5 bases and J by 3 bases; unmatched bases: 7. For the CDR3, the DNA is TGTGCCAGCAGCCTAACGACAGGGCCCAATCAGCCCCAGCATTTT. Encoded protein: CASSLTTGPNQPQHF.

This clonotype was counted many times. This chain joins TRBV14 and TRBJ2-7; D uncertain. V dropped 1 base and J dropped 3 bases, with 4 bases sitting between them. Germline V lookup: CDR1 SGHDN, CDR2 FVKESK. The CDR3 is 12 residues long. In DNA, the CDR3 is TGTGCCAGCAGCCAAGGGTACTACGAGCAGTACTTC. It encodes CASSQGYYEQYF. The complete variable domain, with remaining parts taken from reference TRBV14 and TRBJ2-7, reads EAGVTQFPSHSVIEKGQTVTLRCDPISGHDNLYWYRRVMGKEIKFLLHFVKESKQDESGMPNNRFLAERTGGTYSTLKVQPAELEDSGVYFCASSQGYYEQYFGPGTRLTVT.

In its sample, this clonotype was seen many times. The genes are TRBV5-1 and TRBJ2-1, with 12 positions matching TRBD2. Trimming at V came to 2 bases and at J to 1 base, leaving 7 bases not matched to a gene. The length of the CDR3 is 18 residues. Germline CDR1 SGHRS, CDR2 YFSETQ. The CDR3 sequence: CASSFLAGGPTSYNEQFF. The CDR3 region has the DNA TGCGCCAGCAGCTTTCTAGCGGGGGGGCCTACGTCCTACAATGAGCAGTTCTTC.

This clonotype was observed at least ten times. The chain employs TRBV5-1 and TRBJ2-7, with 13 bases aligning to TRBD2. The CDR3 covers 16 residues. J gave up 5 bases and V 4 bases, and 9 bases lay outside the gene matches. The germline gives CDR1 SGHRS, CDR2 YFSETQ. The DNA of the CDR3 is TGCGCCAGCAGCGAGAGACTAGCGGGGGGCATCGACGAGCAGTACTTC. Protein sequence: CASSERLAGGIDEQYF.

This clonotype was observed many times. The rearrangement uses TRBV6-5 and TRBJ1-1; tentatively, D is TRBD1 (6 bases). Trimming removed 3 bases from V and 4 bases from J, with 15 bases in between. CDR1 MNHEY and CDR2 SVGAGI come from the germline V gene. The CDR3 runs 15 residues. CDR3 nucleotide sequence: TGTGCCAGCAGTTATTTCGGGGGGGCTGGCACTGAAGCTTTCTTT. It is translated as CASSYFGGAGTEAFF.

This clonotype was found many times. V is TRBV5-4 and J is TRBJ1-1; D is unclear. V was cut by 4 bases and J by 1 base, with 8 bases left in between. Germline V CDR1 and CDR2: SGHNT, YYREEE (reference sequence). The CDR3 consists of 13 residues. The CDR3 coding sequence is TGTGCCAGCAGCCCCAGCGGGAACACTGAAGCTTTCTTT. Its translation is CASSPSGNTEAFF.

Many counts were recorded for this clonotype. The chain is built from TRBV5-1 and TRBJ2-2, with D perhaps being TRBD1 or TRBD2 (5 bases each). The germline CDR1 and CDR2 sequences are SGHRS and YFSETQ. The CDR3 length is 18 residues. Trimming shortened V by 3 bases and J by 3 bases, and 21 bases separated the two germline ends. CDR3 nucleotides: TGCGCCAGCAGCTCGTTGGGGCCGGGGCAGGGCCACACCGGGGAGCTGTTTTTT. As protein: CASSSLGPGQGHTGELFF. The variable domain in full, with the rest retrieved from reference TRBV5-1 and TRBJ2-2, is KAGVTQTPRYLIKTRGQQVTLSCSPISGHRSVSWYQQTPGQGLQFLFEYFSETQRNKGNFPGRFSGRQFSNSRSEMNVSTLELGDSALYLCASSSLGPGQGHTGELFFGEGSRLTVL.

This clonotype has at least ten counts. The chain recombines TRBV29-1 with TRBJ1-4; 12 bases are shared with TRBD1. Germline loops: CDR1 SQVTM, CDR2 ANQGSEA. Unmatched junction bases numbered 3, after V lost 5 bases and J lost 11 bases. The CDR3 contains 12 residues. CDR3 in DNA: TGCAGCGTTCCGGGACAGGGGGCGAAACTGTTTTTT. Amino acid sequence: CSVPGQGAKLFF.

At least ten counts were recorded for this clonotype. The V gene is TRBV19, the J gene TRBJ1-5; D call uncertain. Trimming left V 5 bases short and J 0 bases short, with 11 bases between. The CDR3 sequence is 15 residues long. The germline gives CDR1 LNHDA, CDR2 SQIVND (reference sequence). The CDR3 nucleotides read TGTGCCAGTAGTGCGGACGATTATAGCAATCAGCCCCAGCATTTT. Its translation: CASSADDYSNQPQHF. Supplemented by reference TRBV19 and TRBJ1-5, the full variable domain reads DGGITQSPKYLFRKEGQNVTLSCEQNLNHDAMYWYRQDPGQGLRLIYYSQIVNDFQKGDIAEGYSVSREKKESFPLTVTSAQKNPTAFYLCASSADDYSNQPQHFGDGTRLSIL.

Many counts were recorded for this clonotype. V is TRBV2 and J is TRBJ2-7, with TRBD2 matching over 9 bases. Germline CDR1 reads SNHLY; CDR2 reads FYNNEI. The CDR3 sequence is 13 residues long. With 7 bases clipped from V and 3 bases from J, the junction kept 4 bases outside the gene matches. DNA for the CDR3: TGTGCCAGCACCCTAGCGGGATTCTACGAGCAGTACTTC. The encoded protein is CASTLAGFYEQYF.

This clonotype appeared many times. The genes are TRBV7-9 and TRBJ2-5; TRBD2 is a possible D gene (5 bases). This CDR3 region has 13 residues. The V end lost 4 bases, the J end lost 0 bases, and 6 bases lay between the germline ends. CDR1 and CDR2 (germline): SEHNR, FQNEAQ (reference sequence). The CDR3 bases are TGTGCCAGCAGCTCCGGGAACCAAGAGACCCAGTACTTC. Its protein is CASSSGNQETQYF.

The table lists this clonotype with many counts. The genes are TRBV29-1 and TRBJ2-1; 11 bases line up with TRBD1. Per germline, CDR1 SQVTM and CDR2 ANQGSEA. V dropped 4 bases and J dropped 9; count of bases not matched to a gene: 2. This CDR3 is built from 12 residues. The CDR3 loop is CSVAGTGGEQFF. CDR3 bases: TGCAGCGTTGCCGGGACAGGGGGTGAGCAGTTCTTC.